The 10 T cell receptor beta chains below all came from one sample that was sequenced in a study of beta chain features in type 1 diabetes. Every isolated RNA sample was fully reverse transcribed, so sequencing captured expressed TCRB transcripts. Repertoires were generated with immunoSEQ multiplex PCR, while TCRdb's copy carries only in-frame clones and drops some. The sample holds roughly 230,000 clones, about 9.3% seen once. The sample consisted of naive CD4+ T cells from blood. The origin of the receptors is a woman aged 18-29 years in good health.

This sequence joins TRBV7-2 and TRBJ2-1, with D perhaps TRBD2 (5 bases). Germline CDR1 reads SGHTA; CDR2 reads FQGNSA. V lost 5 bases, J lost 8 bases, and 19 bases lay in between. The CDR3 is made up of 15 amino acids. Here the CDR3 DNA reads TGTGCCAGCAGCCCCCGACGGAGGAACGTGGATGAGCAGTTCTTC. Its protein product is CASSPRRRNVDEQFF.

V and J are TRBV5-8 and TRBJ2-7, with 10 positions matching TRBD1. Germline values: CDR1 SGHTS, CDR2 YDEGEE. The CDR3 is 17 amino acids. V was pared by 2 bases and J by 6 bases, with 14 bases of the junction left unmatched. The CDR3 loop is CASSLRLGQGLASEQYF. DNA for the CDR3: TGTGCCAGCAGCTTACGCCTGGGACAGGGGTTGGCCAGCGAGCAGTACTTC. Looking up the rest from reference TRBV5-8 and TRBJ2-7 gives the full variable domain: EAGVTQSPTHLIKTRGQQATLRCSPISGHTSVYWYQQALGLGLQFLLWYDEGEERNRGNFPPRFSGRQFPNYSSELNVNALELEDSALYLCASSLRLGQGLASEQYFGPGTRLTVT.

V is TRBV21-1 and J is TRBJ1-4. TRBV21-1 is noted as a pseudogene. The CDR3 sequence is 14 residues long. The CDR3 sequence is CASSCQRANEKLFF. The CDR3 DNA sequence: TGTGCCAGCAGCTGCCAACGGGCTAATGAAAAACTGTTTTTT.

This clone occurred a few times. At the DNA level, this CDR3 is encoded by other sequences in the same sample as well. The CDR3: CASSRRGETQYF. In nucleotides, the CDR3 is TGTGCCAGCAGTCGCCGAGGAGAGACCCAGTACTTC. The chain uses TRBV6-5 and TRBJ2-5; no clear D gene. Germline V gene lookup returns CDR1 MNHEY and CDR2 SVGAGI. Trimming took off 5 bases at V and 4 bases at J, with 8 bases between the two ends. The CDR3 totals 12 residues.

The rearrangement uses TRBV5-1 and TRBJ2-2; 9 nucleotides align to TRBD2. Germline V gene data show CDR1 as SGHRS and CDR2 as YFSETQ. J was trimmed by 0 bases and V by 3 bases; bases with no gene match: 3. The CDR3 length is 16 residues. The CDR3 sequence: CASSSAGGPNTGELFF. The CDR3, as DNA: TGCGCCAGCAGCTCAGCGGGGGGACCGAACACCGGGGAGCTGTTTTTT.

The chain carries TRBV5-1 and TRBJ2-1; 16 bases map to TRBD2. The germline gives CDR1 SGHRS, CDR2 YFSETQ. V was clipped by 3 bases and J by 7 bases; unmatched bases: 4. This CDR3 spans 16 amino acids. DNA for the CDR3: TGCGCCAGCAGCTGGGGACTAGCGGGAGGGCTGAATGAGCAGTTCTTC. It translates to CASSWGLAGGLNEQFF.

The gene calls are TRBV7-9 and TRBJ2-1, with TRBD2 matching over 7 bases. Germline V gene lookup returns CDR1 SEHNR and CDR2 FQNEAQ (reference sequence). CDR3 length: 17 amino acids. V was clipped by 4 bases and J by 2 bases; unmatched bases: 11. This chain's CDR3 is CASSSVGRETTYNEQFF. The DNA for the CDR3 is TGTGCCAGCAGCTCCGTCGGGCGGGAGACAACCTACAATGAGCAGTTCTTC.

This clone was picked up a small number of times. V is TRBV27 and J is TRBJ1-2, with a tentative D call TRBD1 (6 bases). V was shortened by 6 bases and J by 14 bases, with 16 bases between the two germline ends. Germline CDR1 reads MNHEY; CDR2 reads SMNVEV (reference sequence). The length of the CDR3 is 11 residues. The CDR3, as DNA: TGTGCCAGCAGGGAGAGGACAGTTTGGACCTTC. It encodes CASRERTVWTF.

This clone was found a few times. The chain is built from TRBV28 and TRBJ2-1, with a weak D call TRBD2 (6 bases). This CDR3 is 16 amino acids long. V was cut by 6 bases and J by 6 bases, with 21 bases left in between. Per the germline V gene, CDR1 is MDHEN and CDR2 is SYDVKM. The CDR3 is CASRGGVLSRGNEQFF. The CDR3 nucleotides are TGTGCCAGCAGGGGGGGAGTTTTAAGTCGAGGCAATGAGCAGTTCTTC.

This chain joins TRBV6-1 and TRBJ1-5, with a possible D match to TRBD1 (5 bases). V was pared by 0 bases and J by 4 bases, with 7 bases between. The germline V gene encodes CDR1 MNHNS and CDR2 SASEGT. CDR3 length equals 14 residues. The CDR3 DNA sequence: TGTGCCAGCAGTGAAGCCCCAGGGAATCAGCCCCAGCATTTT. Amino acid sequence: CASSEAPGNQPQHF.